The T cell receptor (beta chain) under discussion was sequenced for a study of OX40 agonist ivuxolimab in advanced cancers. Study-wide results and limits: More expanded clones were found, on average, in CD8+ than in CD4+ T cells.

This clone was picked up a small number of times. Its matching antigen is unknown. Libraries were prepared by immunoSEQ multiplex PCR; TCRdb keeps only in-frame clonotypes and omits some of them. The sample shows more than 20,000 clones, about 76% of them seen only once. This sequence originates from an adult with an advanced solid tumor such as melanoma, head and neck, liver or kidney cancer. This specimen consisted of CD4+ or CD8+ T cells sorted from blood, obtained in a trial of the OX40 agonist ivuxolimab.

The CDR3 bases are TGTGCCAGCAGCATGGCGGGCAGGAATTCACCCCTCCACTTT. It translates to CASSMAGRNSPLHF. This sequence joins TRBV7-9 and TRBJ1-6; D gene unclear. The length of the CDR3 is 14 residues. V lost 5 bases and J 7 bases, leaving 12 bases between the germline ends. Germline V gene lookup returns CDR1 SEHNR and CDR2 FQNEAQ (reference sequence).